A selection of T cell receptor beta chains follows, all from one sample in a study of blood T cell repertoires in COVID-19. Method: immunoSEQ multiplex PCR; TCRdb's copy keeps in-frame clones and lacks some. The sample includes 400,000 to 450,000 clones, over 75% seen only once; the top ten take about 1.6%. Sequenced: peripheral blood. The receptors shown here come from a woman in her forties with COVID-19, enrolled during active disease. CDR3s include the opening cysteine and the closing phenylalanine or tryptophan. Each record gives: clone size, D gene, J gene, V gene, CDR3 DNA, CDR3 protein. D genes are given only for firm matches. Clone sizes are given selectively: once, few, many, or a class where the clone is expanded.

>.|TRBD1|TRBJ2-3|TRBV5-1
TGCGCCAGCAGCCCATACAGGGGCAAGGCTAGCACAGATACGCAGTATTTT
CASSPYRGKASTDTQYF
>.|.|TRBJ1-1|TRBV2
TGTGCCAGCAGTGATATTTGGCAGGGTACGGCTTTCTTT
CASSDIWQGTAFF
>.|.|TRBJ1-2|TRBV2
TGTGCCAGTCTAGAATCCCTTGGGGCCTACGGGGGCTACACCTTC
CASLESLGAYGGYTF
>.|TRBD2|TRBJ2-1|TRBV2
TGTGCCAGCAAAACTAGCGGCTACTACAATGAGCAGTTCTTC
CASKTSGYYNEQFF
>once|.|TRBJ1-6|TRBV7-4
TGTGCCAGCAGGCGAGGAACACCCCTCCACTTT
CASRRGTPLHF
>.|TRBD2|TRBJ2-7|TRBV7-9
TGTGCCAGCAGCCCCGACATCCTAGCGGTATCCTACGAGCAGTACTTC
CASSPDILAVSYEQYF
>once|.|TRBJ2-7|TRBV3-1/TRBV3-2
TGTGCCAGCAGCCCGGGACTCCCCGGAGAGGAGCAGTACTTC
CASSPGLPGEEQYF
>.|.|TRBJ1-4|TRBV5-8
TGTGCCAGCAGCTTGGGGGCTGCAGCTAATGAAAAACTGTTTTTT
CASSLGAAANEKLFF
>.|TRBD2|TRBJ2-1|TRBV29-1
TGCAGCGTTGTACCTCCAGGAAGCGGGAGGGCCACTGAGCAGTTCTTC
CSVVPPGSGRATEQFF
>.|.|TRBJ1-5|TRBV7-9
TGTGCCAGCAGCATTACAGGGTCCAATCAGCCCCAGCATTTT
CASSITGSNQPQHF